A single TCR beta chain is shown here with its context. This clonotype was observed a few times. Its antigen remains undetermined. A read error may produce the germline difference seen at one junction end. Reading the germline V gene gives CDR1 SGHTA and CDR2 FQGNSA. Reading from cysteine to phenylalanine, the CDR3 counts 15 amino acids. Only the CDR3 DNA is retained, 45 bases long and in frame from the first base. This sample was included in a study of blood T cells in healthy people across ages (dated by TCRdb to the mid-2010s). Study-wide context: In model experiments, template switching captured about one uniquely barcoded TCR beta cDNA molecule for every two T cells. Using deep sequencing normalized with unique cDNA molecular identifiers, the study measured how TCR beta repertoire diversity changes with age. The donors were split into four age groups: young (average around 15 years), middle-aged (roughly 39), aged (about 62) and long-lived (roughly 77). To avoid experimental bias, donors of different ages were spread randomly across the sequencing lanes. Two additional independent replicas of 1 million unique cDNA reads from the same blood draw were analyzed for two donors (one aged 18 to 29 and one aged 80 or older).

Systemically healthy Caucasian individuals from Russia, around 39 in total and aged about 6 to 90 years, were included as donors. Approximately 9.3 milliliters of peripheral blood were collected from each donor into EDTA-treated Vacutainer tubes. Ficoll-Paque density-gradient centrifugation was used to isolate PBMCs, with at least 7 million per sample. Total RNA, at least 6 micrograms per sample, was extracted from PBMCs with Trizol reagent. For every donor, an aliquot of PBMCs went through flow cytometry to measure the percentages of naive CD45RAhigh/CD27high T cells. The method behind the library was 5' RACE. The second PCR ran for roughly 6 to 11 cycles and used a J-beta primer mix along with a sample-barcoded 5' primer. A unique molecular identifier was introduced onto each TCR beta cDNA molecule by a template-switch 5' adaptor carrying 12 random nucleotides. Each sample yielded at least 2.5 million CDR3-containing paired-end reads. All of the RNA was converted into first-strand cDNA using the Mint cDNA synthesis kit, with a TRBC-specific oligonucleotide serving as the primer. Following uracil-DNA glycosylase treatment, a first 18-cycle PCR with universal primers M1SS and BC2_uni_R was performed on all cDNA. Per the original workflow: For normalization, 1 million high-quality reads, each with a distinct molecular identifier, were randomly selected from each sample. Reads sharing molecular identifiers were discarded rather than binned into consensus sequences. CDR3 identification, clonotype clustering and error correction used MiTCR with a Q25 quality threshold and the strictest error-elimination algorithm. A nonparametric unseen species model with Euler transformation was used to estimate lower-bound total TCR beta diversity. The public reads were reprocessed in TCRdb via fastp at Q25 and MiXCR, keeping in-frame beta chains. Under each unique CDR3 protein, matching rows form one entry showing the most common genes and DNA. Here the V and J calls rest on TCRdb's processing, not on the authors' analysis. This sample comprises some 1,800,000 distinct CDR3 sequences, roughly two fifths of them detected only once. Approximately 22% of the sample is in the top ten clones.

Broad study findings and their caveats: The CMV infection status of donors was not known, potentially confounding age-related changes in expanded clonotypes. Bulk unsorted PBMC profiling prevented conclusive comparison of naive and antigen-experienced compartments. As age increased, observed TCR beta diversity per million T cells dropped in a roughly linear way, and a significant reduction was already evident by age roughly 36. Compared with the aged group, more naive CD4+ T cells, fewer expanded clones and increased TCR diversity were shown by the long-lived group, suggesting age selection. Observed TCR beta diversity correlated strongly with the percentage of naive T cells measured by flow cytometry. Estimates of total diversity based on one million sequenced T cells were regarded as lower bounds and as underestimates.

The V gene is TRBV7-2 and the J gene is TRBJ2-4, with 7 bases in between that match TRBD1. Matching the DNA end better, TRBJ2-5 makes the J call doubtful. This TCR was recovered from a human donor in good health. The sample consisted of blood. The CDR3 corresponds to CAGSPSWAGGETQYF. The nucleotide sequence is TGTGCCGGCAGCCCCTCCTGGGCAGGGGGAGAGACCCAGTACTTC.